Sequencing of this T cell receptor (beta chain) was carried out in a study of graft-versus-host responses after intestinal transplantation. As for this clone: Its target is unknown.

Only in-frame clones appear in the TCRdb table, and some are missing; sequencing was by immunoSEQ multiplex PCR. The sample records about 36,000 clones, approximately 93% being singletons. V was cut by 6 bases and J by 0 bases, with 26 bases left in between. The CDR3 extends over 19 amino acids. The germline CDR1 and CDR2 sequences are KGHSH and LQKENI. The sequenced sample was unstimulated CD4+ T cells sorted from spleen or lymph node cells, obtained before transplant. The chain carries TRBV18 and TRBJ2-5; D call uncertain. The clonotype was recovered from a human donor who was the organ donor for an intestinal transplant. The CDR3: CASSLSVPNPLTYQETQYF. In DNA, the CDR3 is TGTGCCAGCTCGCTCAGTGTTCCAAACCCCCTAACCTACCAAGAGACCCAGTACTTC.